At least ten counts were recorded for the clone carrying this T cell receptor (beta chain). These data are taken from a study of human T cells and chemical hapten exposure. Study-wide context: Patch tests containing 0.01% DPC, applied to the upper back, were read at 6 days.

TCRdb processed the RACE reads anew with MiXCR; each CDR3 protein has one entry. The sample has about 250,000 distinct CDR3 sequences, approximately 8% seen once. Time point given: pre-sensitization, week 0. The treatment was: therapeutic diphenylcyclopropenone sensitization with weekly scalp DPC. Staff drew blood before applying each patch test. Patients had alopecia, were aged 18 to 70, and were not pregnant. Germline CDR1 SGDLS, CDR2 YYNGEE. V was pared by 2 bases and J by 0 bases, with 8 bases between. CDR3 length: 15 amino acids. V usage is TRBV9 and J usage is TRBJ2-2; no clear D gene. This receptor was identified in a young man with alopecia areata. Some clones in this sample may be carry-over from other donors' samples. The specimen comprised whole blood, sampled in connection with sensitization to the hapten diphenylcyclopropenone (DPC). CDR3 sequence: CASSVGRPNTGELFF. CDR3 coding DNA: TGTGCCAGCAGCGTGGGAAGGCCGAACACCGGGGAGCTGTTTTTT.